Below, 5 T cell receptor beta chains from the same sample are listed, as sequenced in a study of tissue T cells after allogeneic stem cell transplantation. TCRdb's table, derived via immunoSEQ multiplex PCR, lists solely in-frame clones and lacks some. The sample lists about 17,000 clones; about three quarters were seen once. Sequenced sample: spleen. These receptors were collected from a female BALB/c mouse in good health. Strain MHC haplotype: H2-d.

A word on this clone: Gene names refer to mouse genes. Coverage ceases 1 residue before the CDR3 finishes, and the germline J gene fills in the end. V gene TRBV13-2 combines with J gene TRBJ2-3; perhaps TRBD2 as D (6 bases). This CDR3 has 15 amino acids. Germline assignment: CDR1 NNHNN and CDR2 SYGAGS (reference sequence). Trimming removed 1 base at V and 1 base at J, with 10 bases between. The CDR3 DNA, read in part, is TGTGCCAGCGGTGATTTGGGGGTGGGTGCAGAAACGCTGTAT. The encoded protein is CASGDLGVGAETLY. The whole CDR3 region reads CASGDLGVGAETLYF.

This clone was observed a few times. Gene names denote mouse genes. The read ends 1 residue shy of where the CDR3 ends; the end is completed using the germline J gene. This chain uses TRBV5 with TRBJ2-7, with D unresolved. The CDR3 is 15 residues long. Germline CDR1 is LGHNA and CDR2 is YNLKQL (reference sequence). V lost 1 base, J lost 0 bases, and 10 bases lay in between. The CDR3: CASSQVWRSSYEQYF. The CDR3 bases that were read are TGTGCCAGCAGCCAAGTCTGGAGAAGCTCCTATGAACAGTAC.

This clone was seen only a few times. Gene names and germline match the mouse. The read is 1 residue too short to cover the CDR3 end, so that end is filled in from the germline J gene. V usage is TRBV13-1 and J usage is TRBJ1-4; tentative D call: TRBD1 (6 bases). CDR1 and CDR2 from the germline V gene are NSHNY and SYGAGN. The CDR3 contains 14 residues. V lost 4 bases and J lost 1, with 8 bases in between. The sequenced part of the CDR3 DNA is TGTGCCAGCAGTTGGGACAATTCCAACGAAAGATTATTT. This gives the protein CASSWDNSNERLF. The full CDR3 reads CASSWDNSNERLFF.

As for this clone: The listed genes are named as in mouse. The sequence runs out 1 residue before the end of the CDR3; the remainder is reconstructed from the germline J gene. The chain recombines TRBV31 with TRBJ2-2; 9 nucleotides line up with TRBD2. The CDR3 sequence is 15 residues long. V lost 1 base and J lost 1; bases outside the gene matches: 1. Germline V gene lookup returns CDR1 GKSSPN and CDR2 SITVG. The CDR3 bases that were read are TGTGCCTGGAGTCCGGGACTGGGAAACACCGGGCAGCTCTAC. Residues: CAWSPGLGNTGQLY. The full CDR3 protein reads CAWSPGLGNTGQLYF.

About this clone: Germline and genes: mouse. The read is 1 residue too short to cover the CDR3 end, so that end is filled in from the germline J gene. The chain couples TRBV1 to TRBJ1-4; D is undetermined. The CDR3 totals 14 residues. Looked up from germline, CDR1 is NSQYPW and CDR2 is LRSPGD (reference sequence). Trimming pared 0 bases from V and 3 bases from J, leaving 5 bases between. Incomplete CDR3 DNA: TGCACCTGCAGTGCAGAAATAGCCAACGAAAGATTATTT. This encodes CTCSAEIANERLF. The complete CDR3 reads CTCSAEIANERLFF.